This is a list of T cell receptor beta chains from one sample in a study of tumor and adjacent non-tumor tissue in lung cancer. Using its own MiXCR run on the multiplex PCR reads, TCRdb lists one record per CDR3 protein. The sample lists just over 200,000 distinct CDR3 sequences; less than 80% were seen once. The sequenced sample consisted of lung tumor tissue. Receptors originate from a man in his 60s with non-small cell lung cancer. Both conserved end residues are part of each CDR3. The D gene is left open where the match is weak. For some rows the clone size is stated as once, few or many, or as a class when expanded; others skip it.

V: TRBV11-2; size: .; J: TRBJ2-1; D: .; DNA: TGTGCCAGCAGCTCAACACTGGACGATGAGCAGTTCTTC; CDR3: CASSSTLDDEQFF
V: TRBV6-2/TRBV6-3; size: .; J: TRBJ2-3; D: TRBD1; DNA: TGTGCCAGCAGTTGCTCTGGGACAGTCCGTACAGATACGCAGTATTTT; CDR3: CASSCSGTVRTDTQYF
V: TRBV5-6; size: many; J: TRBJ1-1; D: .; DNA: TGTGCCAGCAGCTGGGGGACAAGCACTGAAGCTTTCTTT; CDR3: CASSWGTSTEAFF
V: TRBV11-2; size: .; J: TRBJ1-3; D: .; DNA: TGCGCCAGCAGCCTCTACGGAAGCACCATATATTTT; CDR3: CASSLYGSTIYF
V: TRBV6-2/TRBV6-3; size: .; J: TRBJ2-7; D: .; DNA: TGTGCCAGCATTCCTAAACATCCTCCATCTATCAAGCAGTACTTC; CDR3: CASIPKHPPSIKQYF
V: TRBV24-1; size: .; J: TRBJ2-2; D: .; DNA: TGTGCCACCAGTGATTTTGGCAGGGGAGCCTGGGAGCTGTTTTTT; CDR3: CATSDFGRGAWELFF
V: TRBV10-3; size: .; J: TRBJ2-1; D: TRBD1; DNA: TGTGCCGCAAGGACAGGAGACAATGAGCAGTTCTTC; CDR3: CAARTGDNEQFF
V: TRBV20-1; size: many; J: TRBJ2-1; D: .; DNA: TGCAGTGCTAGGGGGGGACGGGTGCCCTACAATGAGCAGTTCTTC; CDR3: CSARGGRVPYNEQFF
V: TRBV5-1; size: .; J: TRBJ2-3; D: .; DNA: TGCGCCACCTCGGACAGAAGCACAGATACGCAGTATTTT; CDR3: CATSDRSTDTQYF
V: TRBV4-2; size: .; J: TRBJ2-3; D: .; DNA: TGTGCCAGCAGCCAAGATGATGTGGAGGGCCGGACAGATACGCAGTATTTT; CDR3: CASSQDDVEGRTDTQYF
V: TRBV11-2; size: few; J: TRBJ2-3; D: TRBD2; DNA: TGTGCCAGTAGCGCCTCCATACTAGCGGGGGGGCCTGGAGATACGCAGTATTTT; CDR3: CASSASILAGGPGDTQYF
V: TRBV7-8; size: .; J: TRBJ2-5; D: TRBD2; DNA: TGTGCCAGCAGCCAGTATCTAGCGGGAGGGACAGAGACCCAGTACTTC; CDR3: CASSQYLAGGTETQYF
V: TRBV11-2; size: .; J: TRBJ2-5; D: TRBD2; DNA: TGTGCCAGCAGCTTAGGAGGGACTAGCGGGAGGGTACAAGAGACCCAGTACTTC; CDR3: CASSLGGTSGRVQETQYF
V: TRBV6-1; size: .; J: TRBJ1-5; D: .; DNA: TGTGCCGGGGCTGGGGGGGGGGACCATCAGCCCCAGCATTTT; CDR3: CAGAGGGDHQPQHF
V: TRBV5-4; size: .; J: TRBJ2-7; D: TRBD1; DNA: TGTGCCAGTAGCCCGACAGGGCAGTCCTACGAGCAGTACTTC; CDR3: CASSPTGQSYEQYF
V: TRBV6-5; size: .; J: TRBJ1-1; D: .; DNA: TGTGCCAACAGTTACGATTATAAGAACACTGAAGCTTTCTTT; CDR3: CANSYDYKNTEAFF
V: TRBV11-1; size: .; J: TRBJ2-6; D: TRBD1; DNA: TGTGCCAGCGGCCAGAGGGGACAGGGCTACTCTGGGGCCAACGTCCTCACTTTC; CDR3: CASGQRGQGYSGANVLTF
V: TRBV20-1; size: .; J: TRBJ2-7; D: .; DNA: TGCAGTGTTAGTGAGGACTTCTCCTACGTGCAGTACTTC; CDR3: CSVSEDFSYVQYF
V: TRBV11-3; size: .; J: TRBJ2-1; D: .; DNA: TGTGCCAGCAGCTTACTAATGGTAAATGAACAGTTCTTC; CDR3: CASSLLMVNEQFF
V: TRBV11-2; size: .; J: TRBJ1-1; D: .; DNA: TGTGCCAGTAGCTTTCAGAGGAATACTGAAGCTTCCTTT; CDR3: CASSFQRNTEASF
V: TRBV7-9; size: .; J: TRBJ2-2; D: TRBD2; DNA: TGTGCCAGCAGCTTCCAGGCGGGAGGTTACACCGGTGAGCTGTTTTTT; CDR3: CASSFQAGGYTGELFF
V: TRBV12-3/TRBV12-4; size: .; J: TRBJ2-2; D: .; DNA: TGTGTCAGAAGTCCGTCGTCCGGGGAGCTGTTTTTT; CDR3: CVRSPSSGELFF
V: TRBV29-1; size: .; J: TRBJ1-1; D: .; DNA: TGCAGCGTTCGTGAAAGAGGGGTAGACACTGAAGCTTTCTTT; CDR3: CSVRERGVDTEAFF
V: TRBV4-1; size: few; J: TRBJ1-5; D: TRBD1; DNA: TGCGCCAGCAGCCAAGACACTTCCGGGACAGGATGGCATTTT; CDR3: CASSQDTSGTGWHF
V: TRBV6-2/TRBV6-3; size: .; J: TRBJ2-7; D: TRBD1; DNA: TGTACCAGCGGTGCAGGGGGCCACGAGCAGTACTTC; CDR3: CTSGAGGHEQYF
V: TRBV24-1; size: many; J: TRBJ2-2; D: .; DNA: TGTGCCACCAGTCGGCAGGGGACGAACACCGGGGAGCTGTTTTTT; CDR3: CATSRQGTNTGELFF
V: TRBV30; size: .; J: TRBJ2-7; D: TRBD2; DNA: TGTGCCTGGAAGGCGGGAGCACACCTATACGAACAGTACTTC; CDR3: CAWKAGAHLYEQYF
V: TRBV5-4; size: few; J: TRBJ1-2; D: TRBD1; DNA: TGTGCCAGCAGCTTGGGTCAGGGGGCATGGTATGGCTACACCTTC; CDR3: CASSLGQGAWYGYTF
V: TRBV20-1; size: .; J: TRBJ2-5; D: .; DNA: TGCAGTGCTAGTGAGGGACACCACCAAGAAACCCAGTACTTC; CDR3: CSASEGHHQETQYF